This TCR beta chain appears in the sequencing data of a study of blood T cell repertoires in COVID-19. Researchers sorted participants into cohorts using their self-reported clinical history. Sequencing used immunoSEQ multiplex PCR; TCRdb keeps in-frame clones, though not all of them. The table has more than 250,000 clones, approximately 88% seen once. Germline CDR1 and CDR2: ENHRY and SYGVKD. The ends lost 3 bases at V and 7 bases at J; junction bases unmatched: 7. This CDR3 is 16 amino acids long. The clonotype originates from a woman aged 40 to 50 with acute COVID-19. The material sequenced was PBMCs or T cells enriched from blood (not recorded which). V and J are TRBV10-3 and TRBJ1-5, with 12 bases that match TRBD1. In DNA, the CDR3 is TGTGCCATCAGTGACCCGGGACAGGGGGCCGAACAGCCCCAGCATTTT. It yields the protein CAISDPGQGAEQPQHF.